The next 22 T cell receptor beta chains were all read from a single sample in a study of blood T cells in healthy people across ages. Primers used in a second PCR of roughly 7 to 12 cycles were a sample-barcoded 5' primer and a J-beta primer mix. TCRdb reprocessed the 5' RACE reads via MiXCR and lists one record per CDR3 protein. The repertoire holds hundreds of thousands of distinct CDR3 sequences, 58% seen once, with 20% to 25% in the top ten. The specimen was blood. The receptor source for this set is a man in his thirties or forties in good health.

In DNA, the CDR3 is TGCAGTGCTATTGACGGGACAGGGCGGTACGAGCAGTACTTC. Protein product: CSAIDGTGRYEQYF. The chain is built from TRBV20-1 and TRBJ2-5; 9 bases fit TRBD1. TRBJ2-7 matches the DNA end more closely, so the J call is doubtful. This CDR3 is 14 amino acids long. In germline, CDR1 is DFQATT, CDR2 SNEGSKA (reference sequence).

This clonotype was seen more than once but under ten times. The rearrangement uses TRBV7-2 and TRBJ2-6, with 10 bases that match TRBD2. This CDR3 spans 19 amino acids. V dropped 5 bases and J dropped 4; count of bases not matched to a gene: 14. The germline gives CDR1 SGHTA, CDR2 FQGNSA. In DNA, the CDR3 is TGTGCCAGCAGCCCGAGCCCAGCGGGAGGGCCATACGGGGCCAACGTCCTGACTTTC. Translated: CASSPSPAGGPYGANVLTF.

This clonotype was observed a few times. V and J are TRBV4-3 and TRBJ2-7, with TRBD1 matching 7 bases. V lost 0 bases and J lost 2; bases outside the gene matches: 4. This CDR3 is built from 15 residues. CDR1 and CDR2 (germline): LGHNA, YSLEER. In nucleotides, the CDR3 is TGCGCCAGCAGCCAAGAACGGACAGGTCCCTACGAGCAGTACTTC. Its protein is CASSQERTGPYEQYF.

In nucleotides, the CDR3 is TGTGCCAGCAGTTACGAAGGGAAAAATTCACCCCTCCACTTT. Translating it yields CASSYEGKNSPLHF. The V gene is TRBV6-6, the J gene TRBJ1-6; D uncertain. Germline CDR1 reads MNHNY; CDR2 reads SVGAGI (reference sequence). V gave up 2 bases and J gave up 7 bases, with 9 bases separating them. The CDR3 extends over 14 amino acids.

The genes are TRBV20-1 and TRBJ2-1; D possibly corresponds to TRBD1 (5 bases). Germline CDR1 is DFQATT and CDR2 is SNEGSKA (reference sequence). V was pared by 4 bases and J by 1 base, with 17 bases between. The CDR3 is 16 amino acids. The CDR3 spells CSAKSERGGSYNEQFF. The CDR3 nucleotides read TGCAGTGCTAAATCCGAAAGGGGTGGGTCCTACAATGAGCAGTTCTTC.

This clonotype was found a few times. The CDR3 is CATSALDDNEQFF. Here the CDR3 DNA reads TGTGCCACCAGTGCCCTGGACGACAATGAGCAGTTCTTC. This sequence joins TRBV24-1 and TRBJ2-1, with D unresolved. V was trimmed by 5 bases and J by 5 bases, leaving 9 bases between them. The CDR3 is 13 amino acids. Germline assignment: CDR1 KGHDR and CDR2 SFDVKD.

Only one count was recorded for this clonotype. The rearrangement links TRBV7-9 to TRBJ2-3, with a tentative D call TRBD1 (6 bases). V lost 5 bases and J lost 4, with 16 bases in between. The CDR3 runs to 15 residues. The germline CDR1 and CDR2 sequences are SEHNR and FQNEAQ (reference sequence). CDR3 nucleotide sequence: TGTGCCAGCAGCCCCAAGGGGGTTGAGGCAGATACGCAGTATTTT. Amino acids: CASSPKGVEADTQYF.

The chain links TRBV18 to TRBJ2-7; a weak D match, TRBD2 (5 bases). Germline CDR1 and CDR2: KGHSH and LQKENI. The CDR3 is 17 residues long. The V gene lost 2 bases and the J gene lost 0 bases, with 17 bases spanning the gap. The CDR3 spells CASSPIPGGGNSYEQYF. The CDR3, as DNA: TGTGCCAGCTCACCAATTCCGGGCGGAGGAAACTCCTACGAGCAGTACTTC. The entire variable domain, with the rest obtained from reference TRBV18 and TRBJ2-7, is as follows: NAGVMQNPRHLVRRRGQEARLRCSPMKGHSHVYWYRQLPEEGLKFMVYLQKENIIDESGMPKERFSAEFPKEGPSILRIQQVVRGDSAAYFCASSPIPGGGNSYEQYFGPGTRLTVT.

This sequence joins TRBV6-1 and TRBJ2-3; D unresolved. Germline values: CDR1 MNHNS, CDR2 SASEGT. Trimming left V 9 bases short and J 3 bases short, with 13 bases between. This CDR3 region has 13 residues. The CDR3 region is CASMTVLTDTQYF. As DNA, the CDR3 is TGTGCCAGTATGACGGTTTTGACAGATACGCAGTATTTT.

The V gene is TRBV29-1, the J gene TRBJ1-2; D possibly corresponds to TRBD1 (6 bases). V lost 4 bases and J 8 bases, leaving 14 bases between the germline ends. The V gene's germline CDR1 is SQVTM and CDR2 ANQGSEA. The CDR3 sequence is 12 residues long. CDR3 region: CSVGIGGAGYTF. CDR3 sequence (DNA): TGCAGCGTTGGTATAGGGGGAGCGGGCTACACCTTC.

This clonotype appeared a few times. The rearrangement uses TRBV2 and TRBJ2-7, with 13 positions matching TRBD2. From germline, CDR1 is SNHLY and CDR2 FYNNEI. V lost 4 bases and J lost 4; bases outside the gene matches: 16. CDR3 length equals 19 residues. The CDR3 spells CASSGRGTSGKFTSYEQYF. DNA for the CDR3: TGTGCCAGCAGTGGTAGAGGGACTAGCGGGAAGTTTACATCATACGAGCAGTACTTC.

The genes are TRBV2 and TRBJ2-6; no clear D gene. The CDR3 extends over 13 amino acids. V lost 7 bases, J lost 2 bases, and 6 bases lay in between. Germline V lookup: CDR1 SNHLY, CDR2 FYNNEI. The CDR3 nucleotides are TGTGCCAGCACCAAAGCTGGGGCCAACGTCCTGACTTTC. Residues: CASTKAGANVLTF.

The chain has TRBV20-1 and TRBJ2-5, with a tentative D call TRBD1 (6 bases). The germline gives CDR1 DFQATT, CDR2 SNEGSKA (reference sequence). CDR3 length equals 14 residues. The germline V and J ends were trimmed by 8 bases and 5 bases, with 21 bases remaining between them. This CDR3 is CSPKPDRRIETQYF. DNA for the CDR3: TGCAGTCCCAAACCGGACAGAAGAATCGAGACCCAGTACTTC.

The chain recombines TRBV20-1 with TRBJ2-1, with D unresolved. Trimming removed 1 base from V and 9 bases from J, with 16 bases in between. The CDR3 sequence is 14 residues long. CDR1 and CDR2 from the germline V gene are DFQATT and SNEGSKA (reference sequence). The CDR3 coding sequence is TGCAGTGCTAGAGCCGACTCGAACATTGGTGAGCAGTTCTTC. Its translation: CSARADSNIGEQFF.

This clonotype was counted between two and nine times. The rearrangement uses TRBV9 and TRBJ2-7; 10 positions match TRBD2. V dropped 4 bases and J dropped 4; count of bases not matched to a gene: 11. Germline V CDR1 and CDR2: SGDLS, YYNGEE. CDR3 size: 16 residues. CDR3 sequence (DNA): TGTGCCAGCAGCCCTCGTCTAGCGGGAGTTGGGTACGAGCAGTACTTC. It codes for CASSPRLAGVGYEQYF. The full variable domain, rest sourced from reference TRBV9 and TRBJ2-7, is DSGVTQTPKHLITATGQRVTLRCSPRSGDLSVYWYQQSLDQGLQFLIQYYNGEERAKGNILERFSAQQFPDLHSELNLSSLELGDSALYFCASSPRLAGVGYEQYFGPGTRLTVT.

The genes are TRBV20-1 and TRBJ2-1; D is possibly TRBD1 (6 bases). V was cut by 0 bases and J by 12 bases, with 12 bases left in between. The CDR3 is 12 amino acids. Germline CDR1 reads DFQATT; CDR2 reads SNEGSKA (reference sequence). CDR3 region: CSARDPTRGQFF. The CDR3, as DNA: TGCAGTGCTAGAGACCCGACCAGGGGGCAGTTCTTC.

The sample holds a few counts of this clonotype. The chain carries TRBV20-1 and TRBJ2-7; the match to TRBD1 covers 8 bases. With 6 bases clipped from V and 4 bases from J, the junction kept 8 bases outside the gene matches. This CDR3 spans 13 amino acids. The germline gives CDR1 DFQATT, CDR2 SNEGSKA (reference sequence). CDR3 loop: CSARGQGIYEQYF. CDR3 DNA: TGCAGTGCGCGAGGACAGGGAATATACGAGCAGTACTTC.

There are many counts of this clonotype. This sequence joins TRBV20-1 and TRBJ2-7, with D possibly matching TRBD1 (6 bases). The germline V gene encodes CDR1 DFQATT and CDR2 SNEGSKA (reference sequence). Trimming stripped 6 bases from V and 3 bases from J, with 18 bases between. The CDR3 is made up of 14 amino acids. The CDR3, as DNA: TGCAGTGCACGCGGACAGCGTGGGAGCTACGAGCAGTACTTC. It codes for CSARGQRGSYEQYF.

This clonotype has just one count. The genes are TRBV4-1 and TRBJ2-5; TRBD2 aligns across 10 bases. J was trimmed by 3 bases and V by 2 bases; bases with no gene match: 9. The CDR3 contains 17 residues. The germline gives CDR1 MGHRA, CDR2 YSYEKL. This chain's CDR3 is CASSQPFLAGDEETQYF. The CDR3 region has the DNA TGCGCCAGCAGCCAACCATTCCTAGCGGGGGACGAAGAGACCCAGTACTTC.

The chain links TRBV12-3 or TRBV12-4 to TRBJ2-2; 7 nucleotides agree with TRBD2. Trimming removed 6 bases from V and 6 bases from J; junction bases left unmatched: 4. The CDR3 has 13 residues. CDR3: CASSDLAAGELFF. In nucleotides, the CDR3 is TGTGCCAGCAGCGACCTAGCGGCCGGGGAGCTGTTTTTT.

Note on this clonotype: The junction departs from the called germline gene at one end, perhaps through a read error. This chain uses TRBV7-7 with TRBJ2-1, with TRBD2 matching over 12 bases. This CDR3 has 15 residues. CDR1 is SSHAT and CDR2 is FNYEAQ in the germline V gene (reference sequence). CDR3 amino acids: CASSPRLAGDYEQFF. In DNA, the CDR3 is TGTGCTAGCAGCCCGCGACTAGCGGGAGATTATGAGCAGTTCTTC.

This clonotype was counted once. The rearrangement joins TRBV12-3 or TRBV12-4 to TRBJ2-5, with TRBD2 matching 11 bases. V gave up 6 bases and J gave up 1 base; unmatched junction bases: 4. CDR3 length equals 15 residues. CDR3: CASRASGGTQETQYF. CDR3 nucleotide sequence: TGTGCCAGCAGGGCTAGCGGGGGGACCCAAGAGACCCAGTACTTC.